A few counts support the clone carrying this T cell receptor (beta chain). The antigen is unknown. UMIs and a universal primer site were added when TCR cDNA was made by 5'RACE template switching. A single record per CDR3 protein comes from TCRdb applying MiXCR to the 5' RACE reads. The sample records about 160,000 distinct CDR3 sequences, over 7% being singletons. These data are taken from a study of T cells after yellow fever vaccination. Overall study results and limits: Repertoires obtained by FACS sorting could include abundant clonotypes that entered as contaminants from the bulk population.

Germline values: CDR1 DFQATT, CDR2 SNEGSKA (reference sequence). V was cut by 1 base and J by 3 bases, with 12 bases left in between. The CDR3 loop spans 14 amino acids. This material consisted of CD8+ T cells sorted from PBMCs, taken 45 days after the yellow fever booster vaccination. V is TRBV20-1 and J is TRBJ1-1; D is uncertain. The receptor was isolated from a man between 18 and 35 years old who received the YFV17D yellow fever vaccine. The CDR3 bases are TGCAGTGCTAGAGCGCATGCCCGGGACACTGAAGCTTTCTTT. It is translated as CSARAHARDTEAFF.